Only a few counts were recorded for the clone carrying this T cell receptor (beta chain). Its antigen is not known. Exclusion criteria comprised uncontrolled infection, other autoimmune disease, pregnancy or lactation. The CDR3 runs 12 residues. The ends were cut back, 3 bases at V and 4 bases at J, with 3 bases in the middle. Germline CDR1 MGHRA, CDR2 YSYEKL. The sample comes from a study of T cells in Graves' hyperthyroidism and ophthalmopathy. Turning to the study itself: Sampling of peripheral blood happened at initial diagnosis, prior to any treatment.

From RNA transcripts, TCR beta CDR3 regions were amplified. Primed by the HTBI set, a first-round RT-PCR was run on the TCR CDR3. TCRdb redid the calling of the multiplex PCR reads with MiXCR, one entry per CDR3 protein. The sample consists of almost 600,000 distinct CDR3 sequences, around 13% of them appearing once. Points from the study as a whole: Appearing also in blood were most of the thyroid clonotypes expanded above 0.001. In the analysis, a 13 V-J model separated ophthalmopathy from stable hyperthyroidism.

This chain links TRBV4-1 with TRBJ2-2, with D unresolved. The TCR was taken from a woman younger than 45 with Graves' hyperthyroidism that later progressed to Graves' ophthalmopathy. The sequenced sample consisted of blood. The CDR3 reads CASSHSTGELFF. The CDR3 nucleotides read TGCGCCAGCAGCCATAGCACCGGGGAGCTGTTTTTT.